This entry features one TCR beta chain sequence. Its target is unknown. The data were obtained in a study of cytomegalovirus exposure and HLA in healthy donors. Whole-study findings and limits: Among immune exposure information, only CMV serostatus was available. In a later analysis, common viral pathogens appeared linked to several of the most significant clusters.

The primer mix had 60 Vbeta and 13 Jbeta primers. TCRdb's copy holds only in-frame clones and misses some; the assay was immunoSEQ multiplex PCR. The sample consists of around 75,000 clones, about 80% of them appearing once. V was cut by 4 bases and J by 1 base, with 14 bases left in between. The CDR3 extends over 15 amino acids. Germline V gene sequence: CDR1 SGDLS, CDR2 YYNGEE. Sequences were obtained from PBMCs. The sequence came from a man aged 35 to 55 in good health and CMV-seronegative. V and J are TRBV9 and TRBJ1-1, with a weak D call TRBD1 (6 bases). The CDR3 is CASSPGGAWNTEAFF. The CDR3 DNA reads as TGTGCCAGCAGCCCCGGGGGGGCATGGAACACTGAAGCTTTCTTT.